These 27 T cell receptor beta chains share one sample of origin, sequenced in a study of cytomegalovirus exposure and HLA in healthy donors. The PCR made use of 60 Vbeta and 13 Jbeta primers. This table comes from immunoSEQ multiplex PCR, and its TCRdb copy is limited to in-frame clones, with some not included. The table shows tens of thousands of clones, with 45% to 55% occurring only once. The sequenced sample was PBMCs. The source of these receptors is a woman aged 40 to 55 in good health and CMV-seropositive.

Only a few counts were recorded for this clone. The chain combines TRBV7-2 with TRBJ2-7; TRBD2 might be the D (6 bases). V shed 5 bases and J shed 5 bases, with 19 bases lying between them. The CDR3 runs 15 residues. Germline CDR1 reads SGHTA; CDR2 reads FQGNSA. The CDR3 sequence: CASSPNPGLPHEQYF. The DNA of the CDR3 is TGTGCCAGCAGCCCCAATCCGGGACTCCCCCACGAGCAGTACTTC.

This chain connects TRBV5-4 to TRBJ1-2; possible D gene TRBD1, 5 bases. CDR1 SGHNT and CDR2 YYREEE come from the germline V gene (reference sequence). CDR3 length equals 14 residues. The V end was cut by 4 bases, the J end by 4 bases, with 14 bases between. CDR3 DNA: TGTGCCAGCAGCGGAGCAGGGATCGGCTATGGCTACACCTTC. This encodes CASSGAGIGYGYTF.

The chain has TRBV30 and TRBJ1-4; D is ambiguous. V was cut by 4 bases and J by 3 bases, with 9 bases left in between. Germline V CDR1 and CDR2: GTSNPN, SVGIG (reference sequence). The CDR3 contains 13 residues. The CDR3 is CAWTVPSNEKLFF. CDR3 DNA sequence: TGTGCCTGGACTGTCCCCTCTAATGAAAAACTGTTTTTT.

This rearrangement joins TRBV14 to TRBJ2-7, with TRBD1 matching 7 bases. The CDR3 runs 15 residues. V lost 4 bases, J lost 4 bases, and 10 bases stayed unmatched. The germline CDR1 and CDR2 sequences are SGHDN and FVKESK. The CDR3 loop reads CASSRMTGLLYEQYF. CDR3 sequence (DNA): TGTGCCAGCAGCCGAATGACAGGGCTACTTTACGAGCAGTACTTC. Full variable domain (missing parts from reference TRBV14 and TRBJ2-7): EAGVTQFPSHSVIEKGQTVTLRCDPISGHDNLYWYRRVMGKEIKFLLHFVKESKQDESGMPNNRFLAERTGGTYSTLKVQPAELEDSGVYFCASSRMTGLLYEQYFGPGTRLTVT.

This clone showed up just a few times. The chain couples TRBV11-1 to TRBJ1-5, with D maybe TRBD1 (5 bases). Trimming removed 3 bases from V and 4 bases from J, with 13 bases in between. This CDR3 region has 15 residues. Germline V gives CDR1 SGHAT, CDR2 FQDESV (reference sequence). CDR3 coding DNA: TGTGCCAGCAGCTTGGGGGGGACGGTAAATCAGCCCCAGCATTTT. Translating it yields CASSLGGTVNQPQHF.

This clone was seen a few times. V gene TRBV6-5 combines with J gene TRBJ2-5; the D gene is possibly TRBD2 (6 bases). V shed 0 bases and J shed 4 bases, with 15 bases lying between them. CDR3 length equals 16 residues. Germline V gene lookup returns CDR1 MNHEY and CDR2 SVGAGI. The DNA for the CDR3 is TGTGCCAGCAGTTACTCGATCGCCCTAGCGAGAGAGACCCAGTACTTC. This codes for CASSYSIALARETQYF.

The chain carries TRBV7-3 and TRBJ1-6; tentatively, D is TRBD1 (6 bases). The V gene's germline CDR1 is SGHTA and CDR2 FQGTGA. This CDR3 region has 16 residues. V was pared by 1 base and J by 6 bases, with 13 bases between. In DNA form, the CDR3 reads TGTGCCAGCAGCTTAAAGTCAGCAGGGGCTAATTCACCCCTCCACTTT. Protein sequence: CASSLKSAGANSPLHF. The full variable domain, its missing parts supplied by reference TRBV7-3 and TRBJ1-6, is GAGVSQTPSNKVTEKGKYVELRCDPISGHTALYWYRQSLGQGPEFLIYFQGTGAADDSGLPNDRFFAVRPEGSVSTLKIQRTERGDSAVYLCASSLKSAGANSPLHFGNGTRLTVT.

The chain has TRBV6-6 and TRBJ2-1; 8 bases agree with TRBD2. This CDR3 is 15 amino acids long. Germline CDR1 MNHNY, CDR2 SVGAGI (reference sequence). V shed 6 bases, J shed 2 bases, and the junction held 6 bases outside the gene matches. In DNA, the CDR3 is TGTGCCAGCAGCCCAAGCGGGGGTCCCTACAATGAGCAGTTCTTC. It is translated as CASSPSGGPYNEQFF.

This clone appeared a few times. The CDR3 nucleotides are TGTGCCAGCAGGGACAGGGGGCCCGGGGCCAACGTCCTGACTTTC. Protein: CASRDRGPGANVLTF. V gene TRBV2 combines with J gene TRBJ2-6, with 11 nucleotides matching TRBD1. The trim removed 6 bases at V and 4 bases at J, leaving 2 bases unmatched. This CDR3 has 15 amino acids. The germline V gene has CDR1 SNHLY and CDR2 FYNNEI. The full variable domain, with the rest looked up from reference TRBV2 and TRBJ2-6, is EPEVTQTPSHQVTQMGQEVILRCVPISNHLYFYWYRQILGQKVEFLVSFYNNEISEKSEIFDDQFSVERPDGSNFTLKIRSTKLEDSAMYFCASRDRGPGANVLTFGAGSRLTVL.

V usage is TRBV7-2 and J usage is TRBJ2-2, with D possibly matching TRBD1 (5 bases). Trimming removed 4 bases at V and 4 bases at J, with 19 bases between. The V gene's germline CDR1 is SGHTA and CDR2 FQGNSA. The CDR3 spans 17 residues. The CDR3 is CASSSRFTGPSTGELFF. Here the CDR3 DNA reads TGTGCCAGCAGCTCCCGATTCACAGGCCCTTCCACCGGGGAGCTGTTTTTT.

This clone was counted between two and nine times. The chain joins TRBV28 to TRBJ2-5; 8 nucleotides match TRBD1. From germline, CDR1 is MDHEN and CDR2 SYDVKM. The CDR3 length is 15 residues. V was clipped by 4 bases and J by 4 bases; unmatched bases: 8. The CDR3 loop reads CASSSRTGIRETQYF. DNA for the CDR3: TGTGCCAGCAGTTCGCGGACAGGGATCCGAGAGACCCAGTACTTC.

This rearrangement joins TRBV29-1 to TRBJ2-2; no reliable D call. The germline CDR1 and CDR2 sequences are SQVTM and ANQGSEA. The CDR3 consists of 14 residues. V shed 3 bases and J shed 4 bases, with 12 bases lying between them. CDR3: CSVDGPEFTGELFF. The CDR3 DNA is TGCAGCGTTGATGGTCCAGAATTCACCGGGGAGCTGTTTTTT.

This sequence joins TRBV9 and TRBJ1-5; no firm D call. Germline V gene sequence: CDR1 SGDLS, CDR2 YYNGEE. The CDR3 runs to 15 residues. V was cut by 4 bases and J by 0 bases, with 11 bases left in between. The CDR3 here is CASSPSGHSNQPQHF. DNA of the CDR3: TGTGCCAGCAGCCCCTCGGGTCATAGCAATCAGCCCCAGCATTTT.

The chain carries TRBV5-1 and TRBJ2-3, with 10 bases aligning to TRBD1. Losses at the gene ends were 4 bases for V and 2 bases for J; bases not matched to a gene: 7. Germline V gives CDR1 SGHRS, CDR2 YFSETQ. This CDR3 has 16 residues. The CDR3 nucleotides are TGCGCCAGCAGCAAAGGGGACAGGGGCGACACAGATACGCAGTATTTT. This gives the protein CASSKGDRGDTDTQYF.

This clone occurred a few times. V and J are TRBV4-2 and TRBJ2-7; 9 bases map to TRBD1. This CDR3 is built from 16 residues. V lost 4 bases, J lost 5 bases, and 12 bases stayed unmatched. Germline CDR1 reads LGHNA; CDR2 reads YNFKEQ. For the CDR3, the DNA is TGTGCCAGCAGCCCCGTTGGAGGGACAGGGACGGACGAGCAGTACTTC. This codes for CASSPVGGTGTDEQYF.

This clone was observed once. The gene calls are TRBV5-1 and TRBJ2-1, with 7 bases fitting TRBD2. Germline V gene sequence: CDR1 SGHRS, CDR2 YFSETQ. Trimming removed 4 bases from V and 4 bases from J; junction bases left unmatched: 5. This CDR3 region has 14 residues. The DNA of the CDR3 is TGCGCCAGCAGCACGGGACTAAGTTACAATGAGCAGTTCTTC. This gives the protein CASSTGLSYNEQFF.

The chain employs TRBV7-6 and TRBJ2-7; TRBD2 agrees at 12 bases. This CDR3 has 15 residues. V shed 3 bases, J shed 6 bases, and the junction held 6 bases outside the gene matches. From germline, CDR1 is SGHVS and CDR2 FNYEAQ. The CDR3: CASSFHTSGGFEQYF. The CDR3, as DNA: TGTGCCAGCAGCTTCCATACTAGCGGGGGGTTCGAGCAGTACTTC. Complete variable domain (other parts from reference TRBV7-6 and TRBJ2-7): GAGVSQSPRYKVTKRGQDVALRCDPISGHVSLYWYRQALGQGPEFLTYFNYEAQQDKSGLPNDRFSAERPEGSISTLTIQRTEQRDSAMYRCASSFHTSGGFEQYFGPGTRLTVT.

This chain uses TRBV19 with TRBJ1-6; D unclear. The CDR3 sequence is 14 residues long. Trimming removed 7 bases from V and 11 bases from J, with 18 bases in between. Germline assignment: CDR1 LNHDA and CDR2 SQIVND (reference sequence). This CDR3 is CASTESPRAPPLHF. DNA for the CDR3: TGTGCCAGTACCGAATCCCCGAGGGCCCCACCCCTCCACTTT.

There are a few counts of this clone. The rearrangement links TRBV2 to TRBJ1-2; D might be TRBD1 (5 bases). This CDR3 spans 13 amino acids. Germline CDR1 reads SNHLY; CDR2 reads FYNNEI. The V gene lost 2 bases and the J gene lost 3 bases, with 7 bases spanning the gap. The DNA of the CDR3 is TGTGCCAGCAGTGAACGGGGGGACTATGGCTACACCTTC. This sequence encodes CASSERGDYGYTF.

The V gene is TRBV5-1, the J gene TRBJ2-3, with 11 bases fitting TRBD2. The germline V gene has CDR1 SGHRS and CDR2 YFSETQ. With 2 bases clipped from V and 0 bases from J, the junction kept 5 bases outside the gene matches. This CDR3 comprises 17 residues. The CDR3 spells CASSFLAGGPSTDTQYF. The CDR3 DNA follows: TGCGCCAGCAGCTTCCTAGCGGGGGGCCCTAGCACAGATACGCAGTATTTT.

This clone was detected only a few times. The V and J genes are TRBV5-4 and TRBJ2-2; TRBD1 matches at 11 bases. The CDR3 covers 15 residues. In germline, CDR1 is SGHNT, CDR2 YYREEE (reference sequence). V dropped 5 bases and J dropped 4; count of bases not matched to a gene: 4. The CDR3 sequence: CASREGTGGTGELFF. CDR3 coding DNA: TGTGCCAGCAGAGAAGGGACAGGGGGCACCGGGGAGCTGTTTTTT.

V is TRBV14 and J is TRBJ1-2, with D perhaps matching TRBD1 (6 bases). The CDR3 has 13 residues. Germline loops: CDR1 SGHDN, CDR2 FVKESK. Trimming pared 2 bases from V and 7 bases from J, leaving 11 bases between. The CDR3 nucleotides are TGTGCCAGCAGCCAAAGGGACACATCTGGCTACACCTTC. Translated: CASSQRDTSGYTF.

The V and J genes are TRBV5-4 and TRBJ2-3, with 11 bases fitting TRBD1. Germline CDR1 is SGHNT and CDR2 is YYREEE (reference sequence). V was pared by 4 bases and J by 8 bases, with 9 bases of the junction left unmatched. This CDR3 comprises 15 residues. This CDR3 is CASSLPGQGVGTQYF. Here the CDR3 DNA reads TGTGCCAGCAGCCTTCCGGGACAGGGGGTTGGTACGCAGTATTTT.

The chain uses TRBV2 and TRBJ2-1, with 8 bases matching TRBD1. The V gene end was trimmed by 4 bases and the J gene end by 6 bases; junction bases not matched to a gene: 2. The CDR3 is made up of 13 amino acids. Germline V gene data show CDR1 as SNHLY and CDR2 as FYNNEI. CDR3 bases: TGTGCCAGCAGTGTGGACAGGGTCAATGAGCAGTTCTTC. Translating it yields CASSVDRVNEQFF.

This clone was seen only a few times. The chain combines TRBV18 with TRBJ1-5, with 11 bases that match TRBD1. The CDR3 covers 17 residues. Looked up from germline, CDR1 is KGHSH and CDR2 is LQKENI. The trim removed 3 bases at V and 8 bases at J, leaving 12 bases unmatched. CDR3 nucleotide sequence: TGTGCCAGCTCACCGGGTGGGACAGGGGGACCGTGGGAGCCCCAGCATTTT. It encodes CASSPGGTGGPWEPQHF.

The rearrangement joins TRBV6-1 to TRBJ2-5; possibly TRBD2 for D (5 bases). V lost 3 bases and J lost 2, with 7 bases in between. The length of the CDR3 is 13 residues. Germline V lookup: CDR1 MNHNS, CDR2 SASEGT. This CDR3 reads CASSEGVQETQYF. CDR3 in DNA: TGTGCCAGCAGTGAGGGAGTACAAGAGACCCAGTACTTC.

The chain couples TRBV6-5 to TRBJ2-2; D is undetermined. Germline V gene lookup returns CDR1 MNHEY and CDR2 SVGAGI. The V gene lost 8 bases and the J gene lost 1 base, with 8 bases spanning the gap. The CDR3 runs to 13 residues. In nucleotides, the CDR3 is TGTGCCAGCTGCCAGGAGAACACCGGGGAGCTGTTTTTT. It yields the protein CASCQENTGELFF.